The source of this T cell receptor (beta chain) is a study of immune evolution from preneoplasia to lung adenocarcinoma. Study overall: HLA loss of heterozygosity: 6% to 7.5% AIS, roughly 15% MIA, more than 25% ADC, none AAH. Findings and caveats of the study: Normal lung had highest clonality; later lesions appeared denser, more diverse. From normal lung to invasive adenocarcinoma, top clone frequencies appeared to decrease.

This CDR3 has 14 residues. Trimming removed 5 bases at V and 7 bases at J, with 17 bases between. CDR1 is SGHTA, CDR2 FQGNSA, per germline. Resections took place in Japan or China from the mid-2010s to the late 2010s. As regards this clone: Antigen unknown.

TCRdb's table, derived via immunoSEQ multiplex PCR, lists solely in-frame clones and lacks some. The sample includes fewer than 9,500 clones, roughly 80% of them seen just once. The origin of this receptor is a person aged 45 to 69 with lung adenocarcinoma. The V gene is TRBV7-2, the J gene TRBJ1-2; possibly TRBD1 for D (5 bases). Sample: FFPE invasive lung adenocarcinoma tissue. The CDR3 DNA reads as TGTGCCAGCAGCAAAACGACAGCGCCTGGTGGCTACACCTTC. Translation gives CASSKTTAPGGYTF.